This T cell receptor (beta chain) was captured in a study of OX40 agonist ivuxolimab in advanced cancers. Overall study findings and caveats: Partial responders treated at 0.1-3.0 mg/kg exhibited clonal expansion among the lowest measured. On average, CD8+ T cells showed a greater number of expanded clones than CD4+.

Germline V lookup: CDR1 SGHNT, CDR2 YYREEE (reference sequence). The CDR3 is made up of 17 amino acids. V was cut by 6 bases and J by 1 base, with 22 bases left in between. TCRdb's table, derived via immunoSEQ multiplex PCR, lists solely in-frame clones and lacks some. The table includes about 43,000 clones, about 86% detected once. Of note for this clone: The antigen is unknown.

The source was CD4+ or CD8+ T cells sorted from blood, collected in a trial of the OX40 agonist ivuxolimab. The receptor was isolated from an adult with an advanced solid tumor such as melanoma, head and neck, liver or kidney cancer. This chain joins TRBV5-4 and TRBJ2-5; maybe TRBD2 (6 bases). CDR3 DNA sequence: TGTGCCAGCACCAATAGGAATAGGAACGGGGGCCAAGAGACCCAGTACTTC. Translated: CASTNRNRNGGQETQYF.